These T cell receptor beta chains were read from a single sample in a study of blood T cell repertoires in COVID-19. The method was immunoSEQ multiplex PCR; TCRdb's version includes in-frame clones alone and lacks a portion of them. The sample has 450,000 to 500,000 clones, around 85% seen once. The material sequenced was peripheral blood. These receptors all stem from a human donor in a cohort sampled during active COVID-19. CDR3s include the opening cysteine and the closing phenylalanine or tryptophan. D genes are given only for firm matches. Only some rows state a clone size, as once, few, many or a class for expanded clones.

TRBV7-9,TRBJ2-7,TRBD2,-,CASRVSGGSYEQYF,TGTGCCAGCCGCGTATCGGGGGGAAGCTACGAGCAGTACTTC
TRBV19,TRBJ1-2,TRBD1,-,CASTQQRTGFGYTF,TGTGCCAGTACTCAGCAACGGACAGGCTTTGGCTACACCTTC
TRBV11-1,TRBJ2-1,TRBD1,-,CASSLYRGGRNEQFF,TGTGCCAGCAGCTTATACAGGGGTGGTCGCAATGAGCAGTTCTTC
TRBV5-4,TRBJ2-5,TRBD1,few,CASSGTGARETQYF,TGTGCCAGCAGCGGGACAGGGGCCCGAGAGACCCAGTACTTC
TRBV4-3,TRBJ1-2,-,-,CASSQGLNPDGGYTF,TGCGCCAGCAGCCAAGGCCTGAACCCAGATGGCGGCTACACCTTC
TRBV12-5,TRBJ1-1,TRBD1,-,CASGLSSTGMNTEAFF,TGTGCTAGTGGTTTGTCCTCGACAGGGATGAACACTGAAGCTTTCTTT
TRBV28,TRBJ2-5,TRBD2,-,CASSGTGRGGETQYF,TGTGCCAGCAGTGGGACCGGCCGCGGGGGAGAGACCCAGTACTTC
TRBV19,TRBJ2-1,TRBD2,-,CASSLGLDRGEQFF,TGTGCCAGTAGCCTAGGACTAGATCGGGGTGAGCAGTTCTTC
TRBV30,TRBJ2-7,-,-,CAAQSSYEQYF,TGTGCTGCCCAGTCTTCCTACGAGCAGTACTTC
TRBV29-1,TRBJ2-7,TRBD1,-,CSVEGGQGALYEQYF,TGCAGCGTTGAAGGCGGACAGGGGGCTTTGTACGAGCAGTACTTC
TRBV25-1,TRBJ1-5,-,-,CASSPAGPGSQPQHF,TGTGCCAGCAGTCCCGCAGGGCCAGGCAGTCAGCCCCAGCATTTT
TRBV3-1/TRBV3-2,TRBJ1-2,TRBD1,once,CASSQWTGDYGYTF,TGTGCCAGCAGCCAATGGACAGGAGACTATGGCTACACCTTC
TRBV9,TRBJ1-1,-,-,CASSAPAGRTEAFF,TGTGCCAGCAGCGCCCCGGCAGGGAGGACTGAAGCTTTCTTT
TRBV30,TRBJ2-5,TRBD2,-,CAWSVGTSGSPGEETQYF,TGTGCCTGGAGTGTAGGGACTAGCGGGAGCCCGGGAGAAGAGACCCAGTACTTC
TRBV28,TRBJ1-6,-,-,CASSLWGGKGSPLHF,TGTGCCAGCAGTTTATGGGGGGGAAAGGGTTCACCCCTCCACTTT
TRBV18,TRBJ2-7,TRBD1,-,CASSPPGQIIEQYF,TGTGCCAGCTCACCTCCGGGACAGATTATTGAGCAGTACTTC
TRBV30,TRBJ2-1,TRBD2,-,CAWRRRIAGDNDEQFF,TGTGCCTGGAGACGAAGAATAGCGGGAGATAACGATGAGCAGTTCTTC
TRBV10-3,TRBJ1-2,TRBD1,-,CAISGQGGGYTF,TGTGCCATCAGTGGACAGGGGGGTGGCTACACCTTC
TRBV19,TRBJ2-1,TRBD2,-,CASSPFLGGQLAGGNEQFF,TGTGCCAGTAGCCCTTTCCTCGGGGGGCAGCTAGCGGGAGGCAATGAGCAGTTCTTC
TRBV5-1,TRBJ2-1,TRBD2,-,CASSAPIAGEYNEQFF,TGCGCCAGCAGCGCCCCCATAGCGGGGGAATACAATGAGCAGTTCTTC